This TCR beta chain emerged from a study of beta chain features in type 1 diabetes. This CDR3 comprises 14 residues. Trimming removed 5 bases from V and 7 bases from J, with 14 bases in between. Germline V CDR1 and CDR2: SNHLY, FYNNEI. The authors reverse transcribed all of the isolated RNA, so sequencing captured expressed TCRB transcripts. Profiled with immunoSEQ multiplex PCR; TCRdb holds only in-frame clones, not every one. The data contain more than 150,000 clones, about 13% of them singletons. This clone was counted between two and nine times. The V and J genes are TRBV2 and TRBJ1-4; TRBD1 is a possible D gene (5 bases). The clonotype comes from a woman younger than 35 in good health. The source material was central memory CD4+ T cells from blood. Here the CDR3 DNA reads TGTGCCAGCAGTCAGGGCGTTCGGAGTGAAAAACTGTTTTTT. Encoded protein: CASSQGVRSEKLFF.